This entry concerns a single TCR beta chain. Its antigen remains unidentified. The data stem from a study of OX40 agonist ivuxolimab in advanced cancers. The overall study: The mean age was approximately 60 years, ranging from about 20 to 90, with 65% to 90% of participants male. Study observations and caveats: In general, CD8+ T cells held more expanded clones than CD4+ did, on average.

Clones were read by immunoSEQ multiplex PCR, and TCRdb kept only the in-frame ones, dropping some. The table lists under 40,000 clones, 60% to 85% of them singletons. Sample: CD4+ or CD8+ T cells sorted from blood, taken in a trial of the OX40 agonist ivuxolimab. The source of this sequence is an adult with an advanced solid tumor such as melanoma, head and neck, liver or kidney cancer.

CDR3 in amino acids: CASSLQGRGSEQYF. CDR3 in DNA: TGTGCCAGCTCCCTACAGGGTAGGGGGTCCGAGCAGTACTTC. The gene calls are TRBV18 and TRBJ2-7, with a weak D call TRBD1 (6 bases). This CDR3 is 14 amino acids long. V was pared by 6 bases and J by 6 bases, with 18 bases between. Looked up from germline, CDR1 is KGHSH and CDR2 is LQKENI.